These 14 T cell receptor beta chains originate from one sample sequenced in a study of T cell responses to AZD1222 COVID-19 vaccine. Profiling relied on immunoSEQ multiplex PCR, and the TCRdb table lists in-frame clones only, not all of them. The data contain approximately 74,000 clones, 70% to 90% of them singletons. The sequenced sample was peripheral blood, obtained 28 days after the second AZD1222 dose. The source is an adult who received the AZD1222 COVID-19 vaccine.

J is TRBJ1-2 and V is TRBV28; 7 bases line up with TRBD1. CDR1 and CDR2 (germline): MDHEN, SYDVKM. The J segment lost 4 bases and the V segment lost 8 bases, leaving 1 base of the junction unmatched. The CDR3 contains 11 residues. CDR3 sequence: CASGDSYGYTF. In DNA, the CDR3 is TGTGCCAGCGGGGACAGCTATGGCTACACCTTC.

The chain uses TRBV10-3 and TRBJ2-2; 9 nucleotides agree with TRBD1. This CDR3 spans 14 amino acids. J gave up 6 bases and V 6 bases, and 5 bases lay outside the gene matches. The germline V gene has CDR1 ENHRY and CDR2 SYGVKD. The CDR3 region is CAIRGTGKAGELFF. The CDR3 region has the DNA TGTGCCATCAGGGGGACAGGGAAGGCCGGGGAGCTGTTTTTT.

CDR3 loop: CASRNTVSGYTF. The CDR3 DNA reads as TGTGCCAGCAGGAACACAGTTAGTGGCTACACCTTC. The rearrangement uses TRBV6-5 and TRBJ1-2; D unclear. The ends were cut back, 6 bases at V and 7 bases at J, with 12 bases in the middle. The CDR3 totals 12 residues. The germline V gene encodes CDR1 MNHEY and CDR2 SVGAGI.

This clone has a handful of counts. The CDR3 bases are TGTGCCAGCAGCCGGGGGACAGGGGTAAATCAGCCCCAGCATTTT. Protein: CASSRGTGVNQPQHF. J is TRBJ1-5 and V is TRBV3-1 (or the pseudogene TRBV3-2), with 10 bases matching TRBD1. This CDR3 is built from 15 residues. The J segment lost 4 bases and the V segment lost 4 bases, leaving 4 bases of the junction unmatched. CDR1 and CDR2 from the germline V gene are LGHDT and YNNKEL (reference sequence).

The rearrangement uses TRBV4-2 and TRBJ1-4, with TRBD1 matching 8 bases. Germline values: CDR1 LGHNA, CDR2 YNFKEQ. The CDR3 loop spans 15 amino acids. The V segment lost 2 bases and the J segment 7 bases; nucleotides outside the gene matches: 6. This CDR3 reads CASSQFTGGAEKLFF. The CDR3 DNA sequence: TGTGCCAGCAGCCAATTTACAGGGGGGGCTGAAAAACTGTTTTTT.

J is TRBJ2-2 and V is TRBV29-1, with TRBD2 matching over 7 bases. The CDR3 runs to 14 residues. V shed 7 bases and J 2 bases; nucleotides not matched to a gene: 7. Germline loops: CDR1 SQVTM, CDR2 ANQGSEA. The CDR3 DNA follows: TGCAGCGCCTTGGGGGGGGTTAACACCGGGGAGCTGTTTTTT. Translation gives CSALGGVNTGELFF.

V is TRBV10-1 and J is TRBJ1-1; D is undetermined. V dropped 5 bases and J dropped 1 base, with 5 bases sitting between them. Germline CDR1 reads WNHNN; CDR2 reads SYGVQD (reference sequence). The CDR3 has 12 amino acids. Here the CDR3 reads CASSFKNTEAFF. The CDR3 DNA is TGCGCCAGCAGTTTCAAGAACACTGAAGCTTTCTTT.

This sequence joins TRBV3-1 (or the pseudogene TRBV3-2) and TRBJ2-3, with 7 positions matching TRBD2. CDR1 is LGHDT, CDR2 YNNKEL, per germline (reference sequence). Germline trimming cut 4 bases from V and 0 bases from J; bases unmatched to any gene: 13. This CDR3 region has 18 residues. CDR3 loop: CASSPPPAGVESTDTQYF. The DNA of the CDR3 is TGTGCCAGCAGCCCGCCCCCGGCGGGGGTGGAAAGCACAGATACGCAGTATTTT.

Here the CDR3 DNA reads TGTGCCAGCAGTTCGAACTATGGCTACACCTTC. This encodes CASSSNYGYTF. The chain recombines TRBV12-3 or TRBV12-4 with TRBJ1-2; unclear D gene. Trimming cost V 4 bases and J 2 bases, with 2 bases left between them. This CDR3 comprises 11 residues.

The chain combines TRBV10-3 with TRBJ2-5; unclear D gene. Germline CDR1 reads ENHRY; CDR2 reads SYGVKD. Deletions cut 11 bases from V and 4 bases from J, with 11 bases between. The CDR3 runs 11 residues. The CDR3 DNA reads as TGTGCCGTTGGGGTGGGAGAGACCCAGTACTTC. Translating gives CAVGVGETQYF.

The genes are TRBV9 and TRBJ2-7; tentatively, D is TRBD1 or TRBD2 (5 bases each). Trimming stripped 7 bases from V and 4 bases from J, with 9 bases between. The germline gives CDR1 SGDLS, CDR2 YYNGEE. This CDR3 is built from 11 residues. CDR3 protein: CASGGQYEQYF. In DNA, the CDR3 is TGTGCCAGCGGGGGTCAGTACGAGCAGTACTTC.

This rearrangement joins TRBV5-6 to TRBJ2-1; 9 nucleotides match TRBD2. The CDR3 has 16 residues. V was clipped by 4 bases and J by 3 bases; unmatched bases: 8. CDR1 and CDR2 (germline): SGHDT, YYEEEE. The CDR3 bases are TGTGCCAGCAGCCAGACCGGGACTAGCAGCTACAATGAGCAGTTCTTC. Amino acid sequence: CASSQTGTSSYNEQFF.

The chain joins TRBV5-4 to TRBJ2-5, with 14 bases matching TRBD2. Germline assignment: CDR1 SGHNT and CDR2 YYREEE (reference sequence). V shed 4 bases, J shed 5 bases, and the junction held 7 bases outside the gene matches. The CDR3 has 16 residues. The CDR3 nucleotides read TGTGCCAGCAGCCTGGGACTAGCGGGAGCCCCCGAGACCCAGTACTTC. Amino acid sequence: CASSLGLAGAPETQYF.

The chain couples TRBV6-5 to TRBJ2-5, with 9 nucleotides matching TRBD1. This CDR3 contains 12 residues. Germline V lookup: CDR1 MNHEY, CDR2 SVGAGI. The V gene end was trimmed by 10 bases and the J gene end by 8 bases; junction bases not matched to a gene: 8. CDR3 amino acids: CATQWTGDTQYF. The DNA for the CDR3 is TGTGCCACCCAATGGACAGGGGATACCCAGTACTTC.